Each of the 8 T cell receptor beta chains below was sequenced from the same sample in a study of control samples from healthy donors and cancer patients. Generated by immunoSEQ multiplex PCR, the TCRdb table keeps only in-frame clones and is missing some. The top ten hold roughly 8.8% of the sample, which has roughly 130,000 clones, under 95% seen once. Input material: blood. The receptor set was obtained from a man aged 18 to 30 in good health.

CDR3: CASSLNTGELFF. For the CDR3, the DNA is TGTGCCAGCAGCCTCAACACCGGGGAGCTGTTTTTT. The gene calls are TRBV27 and TRBJ2-2; unclear D gene. Per the germline V gene, CDR1 is MNHEY and CDR2 is SMNVEV (reference sequence). The CDR3 consists of 12 residues. Trimming shortened V by 6 bases and J by 2 bases, and 4 bases separated the two germline ends.

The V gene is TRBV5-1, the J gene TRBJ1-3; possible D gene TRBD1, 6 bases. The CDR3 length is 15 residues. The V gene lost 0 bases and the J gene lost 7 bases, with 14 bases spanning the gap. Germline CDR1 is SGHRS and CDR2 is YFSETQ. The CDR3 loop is CASSLGDMVPNTIYF. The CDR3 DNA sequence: TGCGCCAGCAGCTTGGGGGACATGGTCCCCAACACCATATATTTT.

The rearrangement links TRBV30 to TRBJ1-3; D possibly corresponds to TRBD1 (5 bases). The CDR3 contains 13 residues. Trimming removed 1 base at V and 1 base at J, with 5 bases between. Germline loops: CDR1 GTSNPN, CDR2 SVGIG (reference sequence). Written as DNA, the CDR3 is TGTGCCTGGAGTGAGGGGTCTGGAAACACCATATATTTT. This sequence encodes CAWSEGSGNTIYF.

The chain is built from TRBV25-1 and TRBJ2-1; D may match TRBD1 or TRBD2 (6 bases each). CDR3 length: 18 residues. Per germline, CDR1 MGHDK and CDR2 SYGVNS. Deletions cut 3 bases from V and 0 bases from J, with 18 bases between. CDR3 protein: CASSDFERGESSYNEQFF. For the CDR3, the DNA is TGTGCCAGCAGTGACTTTGAGAGGGGGGAAAGCTCCTACAATGAGCAGTTCTTC.

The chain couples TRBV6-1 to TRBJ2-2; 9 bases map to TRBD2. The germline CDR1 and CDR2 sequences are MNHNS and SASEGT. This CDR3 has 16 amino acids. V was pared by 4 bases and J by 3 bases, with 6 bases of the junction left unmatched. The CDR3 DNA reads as TGTGCCAGCAGTGGAGCGGGGGGCGCCTACACCGGGGAGCTGTTTTTT. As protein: CASSGAGGAYTGELFF.

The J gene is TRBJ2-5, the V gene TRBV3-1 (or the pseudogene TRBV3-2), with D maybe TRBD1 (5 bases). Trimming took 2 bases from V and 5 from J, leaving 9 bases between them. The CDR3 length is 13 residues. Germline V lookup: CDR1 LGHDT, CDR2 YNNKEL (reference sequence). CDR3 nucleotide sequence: TGTGCCAGCAGCCAAAGGGGTGGCGAGACCCAGTACTTC. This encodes CASSQRGGETQYF.

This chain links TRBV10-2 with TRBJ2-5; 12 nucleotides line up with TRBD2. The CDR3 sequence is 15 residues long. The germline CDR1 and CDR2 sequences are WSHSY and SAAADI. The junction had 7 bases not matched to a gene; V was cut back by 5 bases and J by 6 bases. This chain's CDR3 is CASSPTSGGLQTQYF. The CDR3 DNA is TGCGCCAGCAGTCCGACTAGCGGGGGTTTACAGACCCAGTACTTC.

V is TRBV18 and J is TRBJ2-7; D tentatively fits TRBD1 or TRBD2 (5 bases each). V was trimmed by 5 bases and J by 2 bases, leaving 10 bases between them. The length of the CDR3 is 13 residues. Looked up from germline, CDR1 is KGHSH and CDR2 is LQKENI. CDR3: CASSAGATYEQYF. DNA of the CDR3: TGTGCCAGCTCAGCCGGGGCCACCTACGAGCAGTACTTC.